This T cell receptor beta chain was captured by sequencing in a study of blood T cells in healthy people across ages (dated by TCRdb to about 2015). Background for the entire study: In model experiments, template switching captured roughly one uniquely barcoded TCR beta cDNA molecule for every two T cells. Using deep sequencing normalized with unique cDNA molecular identifiers, the study measured how TCR beta repertoire diversity changes with age. Donors were grouped into four age groups: young (average roughly 17 years), middle-aged (39), aged (approximately 58) and long-lived (about 90). To avoid experimental bias, donors of different ages were distributed randomly across sequencing lanes. Two additional independent replicas of 1 million unique cDNA reads from the same blood draw were analyzed for two donors (one aged 18 to 29 and one aged 80 or older).

Points the paper makes about the study in general: The percentage of naive T cells measured by flow cytometry correlated strongly with observed TCR beta diversity. Donor CMV infection status was unknown, potentially confounding age-related changes in expanded clonotypes. As age increased, observed TCR beta diversity per million T cells dropped in a roughly linear way, and a significant reduction was already evident by age about 40. Compared with the aged group, the long-lived group had more naive CD4+ T cells, fewer expanded clones and increased TCR diversity, suggesting age selection. Since profiling was done on bulk unsorted PBMCs, naive and antigen-experienced compartments could not be conclusively compared. Total diversity estimates from one million sequenced T cells were considered lower bounds and underestimates.

In the case of this clonotype: Its antigen remains undetermined. There are no base qualities to consult, and no much larger clone falls within one base.

The roughly 39 donors, aged about 6 to 100 years, were systemically healthy Caucasian individuals from Russia. Each donor gave roughly 11 milliliters of peripheral blood, drawn into EDTA-treated Vacutainer tubes. Ficoll-Paque density-gradient centrifugation was used to isolate PBMCs, with at least 7 million per sample. Total RNA, at least 6 micrograms per sample, was extracted from PBMCs with Trizol reagent. The percentages of naive CD45RAhigh/CD27high T cells were determined by flow cytometry on a PBMC aliquot from every donor. The library was obtained by 5' RACE. TCRdb shows the sequencer as Illumina HiSeq 2500. A second PCR of roughly 7 to 12 cycles was performed with a sample-barcoded 5' primer and a J-beta primer mix. A template-switch 5' adaptor carrying 12 random nucleotides introduced a unique molecular identifier onto each TCR beta cDNA molecule. Each sample yielded at least 2.5 million CDR3-containing paired-end reads. The Mint cDNA synthesis kit, primed by a TRBC-specific oligonucleotide, was used to synthesize first-strand cDNA from all RNA. After uracil-DNA glycosylase treatment, a first 18-cycle PCR used universal primers M1SS and BC2_uni_R on all cDNA. As for how the authors treated the data: Normalization of each sample was performed by random selection of 1 million high-quality reads, each carrying a distinct molecular identifier. Instead of being binned into consensus sequences, reads that shared molecular identifiers were thrown out. CDR3 identification, clonotype clustering and error correction used MiTCR with a Q25 quality threshold and the strictest error-elimination algorithm. Lower-bound total TCR beta diversity was estimated with a nonparametric unseen species model using Euler transformation. TCRdb's own reprocessing of the public reads used fastp at Q25 and MiXCR and kept productive beta chains. Every distinct CDR3 protein forms one entry, paired with its most common genes and DNA. The V and J calls come from TCRdb's annotation, not from the publication. This sample holds approximately 810,000 distinct CDR3 sequences; 29% were observed only once. The ten largest make up approximately 15% of the sample.

As encoded in the germline V gene (reference sequence), CDR1 is DFQATT while CDR2 is SNEGSKA. The CDR3 measures 15 amino acids from cysteine to phenylalanine. Only the CDR3 DNA is retained, 45 bases long and in frame from the first base. The germline V end is reduced by 3 bases and the J end by 4 bases; junction bases left unmatched: 7. Sample: blood. The chain is assembled from TRBV20-1 and TRBJ2-1; 9 central nucleotides agree with TRBD2. The clonotype was recovered from an elderly woman in good health. This receptor has the CDR3 CSARISGRLYNEQFF. The DNA reads TGCAGTGCTAGGATTAGCGGGAGACTGTACAATGAGCAGTTCTTC.